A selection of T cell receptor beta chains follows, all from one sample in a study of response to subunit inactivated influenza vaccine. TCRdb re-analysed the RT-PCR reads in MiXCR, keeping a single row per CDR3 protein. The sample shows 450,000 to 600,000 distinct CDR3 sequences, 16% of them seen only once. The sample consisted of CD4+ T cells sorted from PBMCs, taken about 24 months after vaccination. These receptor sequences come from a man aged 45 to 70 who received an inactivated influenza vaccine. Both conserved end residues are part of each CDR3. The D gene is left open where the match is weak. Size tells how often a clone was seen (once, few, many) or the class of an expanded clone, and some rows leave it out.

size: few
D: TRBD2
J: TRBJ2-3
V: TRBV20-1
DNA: TGCAGTGCGACCCCGGCCGGACTAGAGAGCACAGATACGCAGTATTTT
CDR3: CSATPAGLESTDTQYF

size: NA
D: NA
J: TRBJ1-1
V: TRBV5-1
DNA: TGCGCCAGCAGCTGGGTAGGGGGAAATGATGAAGCTTTCTTT
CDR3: CASSWVGGNDEAFF

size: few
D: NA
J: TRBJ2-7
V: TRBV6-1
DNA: TGTGCCAGCACGGGGCTACAGAGCTCCTACGAGCAGTACTTC
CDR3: CASTGLQSSYEQYF

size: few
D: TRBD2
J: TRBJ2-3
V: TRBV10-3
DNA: TGTGCCATCAGTGAGGTAGCGGGGGGCACCACAGATACGCAGTATTTT
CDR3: CAISEVAGGTTDTQYF

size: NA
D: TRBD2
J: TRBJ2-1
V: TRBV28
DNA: TGTGCCAGCAAAAGACTAGCGCACTCCTACAATGAGCAGTTCTTC
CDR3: CASKRLAHSYNEQFF

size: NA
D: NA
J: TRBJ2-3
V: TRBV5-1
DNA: TGCGCCAGCAGCCTAAGACTCCGCGGGAGCACAGATACGCAGTATTTT
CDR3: CASSLRLRGSTDTQYF

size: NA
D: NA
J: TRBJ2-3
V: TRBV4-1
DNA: TGCGCCAGCAGCCAAGCGTGGGACCGAAGTATATATACGCAGTATTTT
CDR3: CASSQAWDRSIYTQYF

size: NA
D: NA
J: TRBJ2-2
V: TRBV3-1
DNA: TGTGCCAGCAGCCAAGTACTAGCCCAAGGGGAGCTGTTTTTT
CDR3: CASSQVLAQGELFF

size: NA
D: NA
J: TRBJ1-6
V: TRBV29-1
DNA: TGCAGCGTTGAAGGCCAGCAAAATTCACCCCTCCACTTT
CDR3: CSVEGQQNSPLHF

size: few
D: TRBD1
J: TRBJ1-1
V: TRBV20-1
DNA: TGCAGCTACCAACCAATCCCGGGACAGGGGAAGAACACTGAAGCTTTCTTT
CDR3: CSYQPIPGQGKNTEAFF

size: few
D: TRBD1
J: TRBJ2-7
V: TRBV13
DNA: TGTGCCAGCAGCAGAGGACAGGGATTATACTACGAGCAGTACTTC
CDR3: CASSRGQGLYYEQYF

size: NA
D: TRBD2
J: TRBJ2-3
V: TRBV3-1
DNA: TGTGCCAGCAGTTCAGCGGGGGGCCCGAATACGCAGTATTTT
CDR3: CASSSAGGPNTQYF

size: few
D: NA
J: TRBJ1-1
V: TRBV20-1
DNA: TGCAGTGCTATATCAGGGGTTGGCACTGAAGCTTTCTTT
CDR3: CSAISGVGTEAFF

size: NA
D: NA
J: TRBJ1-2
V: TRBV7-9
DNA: TGTGCCAGCGGGCTCGGGAGAGGCTACACCTTC
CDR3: CASGLGRGYTF

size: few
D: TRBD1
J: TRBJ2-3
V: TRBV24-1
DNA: TGTGCCACCAGTGATCCCAGGACAGGGTCGGATACGCAGTATTTT
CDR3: CATSDPRTGSDTQYF

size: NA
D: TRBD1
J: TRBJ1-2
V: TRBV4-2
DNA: TGTGCCAGCAGCCAACTCGACAGGGGTCGCGGCTACACCTTC
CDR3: CASSQLDRGRGYTF

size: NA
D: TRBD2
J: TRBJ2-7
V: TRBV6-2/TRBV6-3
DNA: TGTGCCAGCAGACCGAGCGGGAGACCCTCCGAGCAGTACTTC
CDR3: CASRPSGRPSEQYF

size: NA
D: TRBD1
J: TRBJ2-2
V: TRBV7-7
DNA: TGTGGTAGCACGCCAGGGGGCGAAAACACCGGGGAGCTGTTTTTT
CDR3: CGSTPGGENTGELFF

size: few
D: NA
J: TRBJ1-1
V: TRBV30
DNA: TGTGCCTGGAGCCCCTGGGGAGGGCTGGGCACTGAAGCTTTCTTT
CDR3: CAWSPWGGLGTEAFF

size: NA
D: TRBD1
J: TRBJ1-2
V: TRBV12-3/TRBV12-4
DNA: TGTGCCAGCAGTTCAACGGACAGGGGGCTCTTCTGGGACACCTTC
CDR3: CASSSTDRGLFWDTF

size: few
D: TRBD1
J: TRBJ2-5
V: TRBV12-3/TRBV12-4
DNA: TGTGCCAGCAGTGTTAGGACAGGGGGCCCCAATGGGGAGACCCAGTACTTC
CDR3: CASSVRTGGPNGETQYF

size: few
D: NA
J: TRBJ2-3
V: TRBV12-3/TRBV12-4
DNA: TGTGCCAGCAGGTGGGGTGGTAGATCAGATACGCAGTATTTT
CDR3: CASRWGGRSDTQYF

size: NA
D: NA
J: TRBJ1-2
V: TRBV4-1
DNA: TGCGCCAGCAGTTACCGCCCCGACTTGGGACCGTCTTCTAACTATGGCTACACCTTC
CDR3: CASSYRPDLGPSSNYGYTF

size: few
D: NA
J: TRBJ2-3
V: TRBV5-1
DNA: TGCGCCAGCAGCCCGGGCGGATTTAGAGATACGCAGTATTTT
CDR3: CASSPGGFRDTQYF

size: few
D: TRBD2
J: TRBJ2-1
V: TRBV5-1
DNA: TGCGCCAGCAGCTTGGGGCTAGCGGGAGCGGGCGATGAGCAGTTCTTC
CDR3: CASSLGLAGAGDEQFF

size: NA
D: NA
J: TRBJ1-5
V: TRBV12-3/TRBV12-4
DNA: TGTGCCAGCAGCAGTGGTTGGGGTAGGGATCAGCCCCAGCATTTT
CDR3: CASSSGWGRDQPQHF

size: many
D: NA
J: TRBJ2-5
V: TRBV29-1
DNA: TGCAGCGTTAAGGGCCAAGAGACCCAGTACTTC
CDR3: CSVKGQETQYF

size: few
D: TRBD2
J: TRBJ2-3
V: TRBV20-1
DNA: TGCAGTGCTAGTGCCAGCGGGGGGTCGGATACGCAGTATTTT
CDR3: CSASASGGSDTQYF

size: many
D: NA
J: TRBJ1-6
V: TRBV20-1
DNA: TGCAGTGCCGGTTCGGGCTCCGGTGCATCACCCCTCCACTTT
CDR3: CSAGSGSGASPLHF

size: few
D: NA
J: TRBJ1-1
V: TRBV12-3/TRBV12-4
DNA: TGTGCCAGCAGTAGCCGACAGTTCATAATGAACACTGAAGCTTTCTTT
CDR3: CASSSRQFIMNTEAFF

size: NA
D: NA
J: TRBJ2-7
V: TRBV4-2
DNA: TGTGCCAGCAGCCAAGGGGGGCGGACGAATTACGAGCAGTACTTC
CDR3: CASSQGGRTNYEQYF

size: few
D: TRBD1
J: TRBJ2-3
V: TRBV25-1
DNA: TGTGCCAGCAGTGACCTCTACGGACAGGTCCCAGATACGCAGTATTTT
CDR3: CASSDLYGQVPDTQYF

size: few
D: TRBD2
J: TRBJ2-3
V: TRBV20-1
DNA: TGCAGTGCTAGAGGCCAGCGGGGGCCGTTCACAGATACGCAGTATTTT
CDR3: CSARGQRGPFTDTQYF

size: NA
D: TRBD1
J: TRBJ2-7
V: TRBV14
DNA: TGTGCCAGCAGCCAAATACAGGGGTGGACCTACGAGCAGTACTTC
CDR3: CASSQIQGWTYEQYF

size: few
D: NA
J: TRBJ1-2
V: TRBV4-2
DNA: TGTGCCAGCAGCCAAGATCGACCACAGCCTTATGGCTACACCTTC
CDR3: CASSQDRPQPYGYTF

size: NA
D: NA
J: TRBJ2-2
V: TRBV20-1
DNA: TGCAGTGGGAAACAGGGGAACACCGGGGAGCTGTTTTTT
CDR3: CSGKQGNTGELFF

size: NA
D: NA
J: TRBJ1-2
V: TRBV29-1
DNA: TGCAGCTGCGGGGGGGGGCCGGAAAACTATGGCTACACCTTC
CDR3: CSCGGGPENYGYTF

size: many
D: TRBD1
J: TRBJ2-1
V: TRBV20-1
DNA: TGCAATAAGGGGGTGTGTGGCAGGGGGCTCAATGAGCAGTTCTTC
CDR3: CNKGVCGRGLNEQFF

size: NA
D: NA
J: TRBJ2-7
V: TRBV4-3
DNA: TGCGCCAGCAGCCAAGAGACACTCTCCTCCTACGAGCAGTACTTC
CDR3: CASSQETLSSYEQYF

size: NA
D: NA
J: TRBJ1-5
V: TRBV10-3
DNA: TGTGCCATCAGTGAACAGGGAAGCAATCAGCCCCAGCATTTT
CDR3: CAISEQGSNQPQHF

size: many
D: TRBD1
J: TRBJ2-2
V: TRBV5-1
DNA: TGCGCCAGCAGCTTGGTTTACAGGGGGCCATATAACACCGGGGAGCTGTTTTTT
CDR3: CASSLVYRGPYNTGELFF

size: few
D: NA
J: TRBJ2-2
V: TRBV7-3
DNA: TGTGCCAGCAGCACCCGGGAGTCCGGGGAGCTGTTTTTT
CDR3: CASSTRESGELFF

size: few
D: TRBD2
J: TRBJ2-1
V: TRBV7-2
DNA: TGTGCCAGCAGCTTAGAACTAGCGGGGGCCAGCAATGAGCAGTTCTTC
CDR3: CASSLELAGASNEQFF

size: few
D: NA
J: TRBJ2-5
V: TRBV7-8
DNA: TGTGCCAGCAGGGCCCGGGGGGCCCTGGGAGAGACCCAGTACTTC
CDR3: CASRARGALGETQYF

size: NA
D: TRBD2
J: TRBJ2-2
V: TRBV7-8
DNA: TGTGCCAGCAGCTCCGGGACTATCAACACCGGGGAGCTGTTTTTT
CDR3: CASSSGTINTGELFF

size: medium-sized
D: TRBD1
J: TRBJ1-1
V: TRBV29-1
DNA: TGCAGCTCACAAATGGGGCAGGGGGTCACTGAAGCTTTCTTT
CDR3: CSSQMGQGVTEAFF

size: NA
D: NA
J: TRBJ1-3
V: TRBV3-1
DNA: TGTGCCAGCAGCCTTGCCGGACAAAAGAACACCATATATTTT
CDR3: CASSLAGQKNTIYF

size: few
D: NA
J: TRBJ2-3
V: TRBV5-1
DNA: TGCGCCAGCAGCTTCACCGGGTCTAGAGTCGATACGCAGTATTTT
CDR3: CASSFTGSRVDTQYF

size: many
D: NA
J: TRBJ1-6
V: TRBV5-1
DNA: TGCGCCAGCAGCTTGCGTCAGAACAATTCACCCCTCCACTTT
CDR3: CASSLRQNNSPLHF

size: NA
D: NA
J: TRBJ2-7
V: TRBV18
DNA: TGTGCCAGCTCATCCAATGCGGGAACAGGGGTCGAGCAGTACTTC
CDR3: CASSSNAGTGVEQYF

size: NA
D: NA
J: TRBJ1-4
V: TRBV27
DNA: TGTGCCAGCAGTTTTTGGGGGTCTAATGAAAAACTGTTTTTT
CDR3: CASSFWGSNEKLFF

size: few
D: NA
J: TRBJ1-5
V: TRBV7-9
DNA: TGTGCCAGCAGCTCCTCGGGCTACAGCCAGCCCCAGCATTTT
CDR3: CASSSSGYSQPQHF

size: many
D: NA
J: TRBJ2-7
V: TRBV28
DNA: TGTGCCAGCAGTTTATCAGGGGCCCACGAGCAGTACTTC
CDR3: CASSLSGAHEQYF

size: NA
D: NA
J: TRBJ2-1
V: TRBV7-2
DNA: TGTGCCAGCAGCTTGCAGGCTACCTCCTACAATGAGCAGTTCTTC
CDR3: CASSLQATSYNEQFF